Here is one TCR beta chain with its context. These data originate in a study of blood T cell repertoires in COVID-19. At the level of the study: PBMCs, B-cell-depleted T cells, or T cells were the source of the cDNA or gDNA that made up the material.

CDR3 length: 16 residues. Per germline, CDR1 KGHSH and CDR2 LQKENI. With 4 bases clipped from V and 2 bases from J, the junction kept 5 bases outside the gene matches. The protocol was immunoSEQ multiplex PCR, while the TCRdb copy is restricted to in-frame clones and leaves out a portion. The data contain roughly 140,000 clones, 88% of them singletons. The sequence derives from a human donor in a cohort sampled during active COVID-19. Sequenced input: peripheral blood. The rearrangement joins TRBV18 to TRBJ2-1; 10 bases align to TRBD1. The CDR3 region has the DNA TGTGCCAGCTCACAAGGGACAGGGGTCACCTACAATGAGCAGTTCTTC. The encoded protein is CASSQGTGVTYNEQFF.